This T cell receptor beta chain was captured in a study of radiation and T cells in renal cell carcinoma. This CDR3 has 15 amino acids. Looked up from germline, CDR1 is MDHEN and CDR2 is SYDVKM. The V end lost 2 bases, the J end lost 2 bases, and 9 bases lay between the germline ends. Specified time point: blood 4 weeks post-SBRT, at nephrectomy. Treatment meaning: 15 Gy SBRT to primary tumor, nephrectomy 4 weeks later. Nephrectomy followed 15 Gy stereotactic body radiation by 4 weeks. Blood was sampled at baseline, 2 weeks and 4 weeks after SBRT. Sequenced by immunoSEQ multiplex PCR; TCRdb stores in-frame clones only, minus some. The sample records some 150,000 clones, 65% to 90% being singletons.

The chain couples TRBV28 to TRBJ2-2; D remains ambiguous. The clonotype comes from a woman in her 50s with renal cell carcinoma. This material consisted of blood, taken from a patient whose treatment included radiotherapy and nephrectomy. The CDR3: CASSLSTANTGELFF. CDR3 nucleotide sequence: TGTGCCAGCAGTTTAAGTACAGCCAACACCGGGGAGCTGTTTTTT.